A single sample gave rise to the 22 T cell receptor beta chains below, sequenced in a study of OX40 agonist ivuxolimab in advanced cancers. Assay: immunoSEQ multiplex PCR; the TCRdb copy retains only in-frame clones and omits some. The data contain 57,000 or so clones, 84% of them singletons. The sample here was CD4+ or CD8+ T cells sorted from blood, taken in a trial of the OX40 agonist ivuxolimab. The receptor source for this set is an adult with an advanced solid tumor such as melanoma, head and neck, liver or kidney cancer.

The chain carries TRBV7-8 and TRBJ2-7; 7 nucleotides match TRBD1. Germline trimming cut 8 bases from V and 6 bases from J; bases unmatched to any gene: 7. Germline CDR1 and CDR2: SGHVS and FQNEAQ. This CDR3 is 12 amino acids long. The chain's CDR3 is CASAGGRSEQYF. CDR3 bases: TGTGCCAGCGCAGGGGGTCGAAGCGAGCAGTACTTC.

CDR3 sequence: CASSVTGSDQPQHF. CDR3 sequence (DNA): TGTGCCAGCAGTGTTACAGGGTCGGATCAGCCCCAGCATTTT. The chain combines TRBV6-1 with TRBJ1-5; possible D gene TRBD1, 6 bases. Germline assignment: CDR1 MNHNS and CDR2 SASEGT. CDR3 length: 14 amino acids. Trimming shortened V by 4 bases and J by 5 bases, and 12 bases separated the two germline ends.

The chain couples TRBV6-5 to TRBJ2-3, with D perhaps TRBD1 (7 bases). V was trimmed by 7 bases and J by 0 bases, leaving 11 bases between them. Germline-derived CDR1 and CDR2 are MNHEY and SVGAGI. The CDR3 contains 14 residues. DNA for the CDR3: TGTGCCAGCACCAGGGGGGAAAGCACAGATACGCAGTATTTT. Its protein product is CASTRGESTDTQYF.

A few counts support this clone. V gene TRBV5-1 combines with J gene TRBJ1-4; 8 bases line up with TRBD1. CDR3 size: 14 residues. Germline CDR1 reads SGHRS; CDR2 reads YFSETQ. After removal of 2 bases from V and 7 bases from J, the junction contained 4 bases not matched to a gene. DNA for the CDR3: TGCGCCAGCAGCTTTCAGGGGGCTAGTGAAAAACTGTTTTTT. Amino acid sequence: CASSFQGASEKLFF.

The genes are TRBV4-2 and TRBJ2-5; 10 nucleotides match TRBD2. The CDR3 spans 17 residues. Per germline, CDR1 LGHNA and CDR2 YNFKEQ. V was clipped by 1 base and J by 5 bases; unmatched bases: 10. The CDR3: CASSQALAGGSLETQYF. DNA of the CDR3: TGTGCCAGCAGCCAAGCCTTAGCGGGGGGATCACTGGAGACCCAGTACTTC.

The chain combines TRBV9 with TRBJ1-1; D gene ambiguous. The CDR3 length is 13 residues. Germline V gene sequence: CDR1 SGDLS, CDR2 YYNGEE. Trimming cost V 0 bases and J 2 bases, with 5 bases left between them. In DNA, the CDR3 is TGTGCCAGCAGCGTAGAGGCCAACACTGAAGCTTTCTTT. Translated, it gives CASSVEANTEAFF.

With regard to this clone: The sample holds other DNA sequences that translate to the same CDR3. The genes are TRBV28 and TRBJ1-5, with a weak D call TRBD1 (5 bases). Deletions cut 3 bases from V and 1 base from J, with 10 bases between. This CDR3 has 15 residues. Per the germline V gene, CDR1 is MDHEN and CDR2 is SYDVKM. The CDR3 bases are TGTGCCAGCAGTTTTCGGAGGGGAAGCAATCAGCCCCAGCATTTT. Its translation is CASSFRRGSNQPQHF.

The chain links TRBV10-3 to TRBJ2-3, with 7 positions matching TRBD2. This CDR3 comprises 12 residues. The ends lost 8 bases at V and 6 bases at J; junction bases unmatched: 5. Germline V gene data show CDR1 as ENHRY and CDR2 as SYGVKD. The CDR3 protein is CAIQTGGDTQYF. Written as DNA, the CDR3 is TGTGCCATCCAAACCGGGGGGGATACGCAGTATTTT.

The V call is TRBV27, the J call TRBJ2-5, with 8 bases aligning to TRBD2. V lost 4 bases and J lost 4; bases outside the gene matches: 5. Germline V gene sequence: CDR1 MNHEY, CDR2 SMNVEV (reference sequence). The CDR3 consists of 14 residues. The CDR3, as DNA: TGTGCCAGCAGTTCCCCCCGGGGGGGAGAGACCCAGTACTTC. Translating gives CASSSPRGGETQYF.

The chain links TRBV30 to TRBJ1-4; D remains ambiguous. The CDR3 sequence is 13 residues long. Per the germline V gene, CDR1 is GTSNPN and CDR2 is SVGIG (reference sequence). The V gene lost 5 bases and the J gene lost 7 bases, with 14 bases spanning the gap. The CDR3 region has the DNA TGTGCCTGGGCCGGGCGAGGAGGTGAAAAACTGTTTTTT. It encodes CAWAGRGGEKLFF.

This clone turned up a few times. The same CDR3 can be traced to other DNA sequences in this sample. The rearrangement uses TRBV30 and TRBJ1-2, with 9 bases that match TRBD1. With 4 bases clipped from V and 7 bases from J, the junction kept 4 bases outside the gene matches. Germline CDR1 and CDR2: GTSNPN and SVGIG (reference sequence). The CDR3 length is 12 residues. The CDR3 here is CAWTSDRGGYTF. In nucleotides, the CDR3 is TGTGCCTGGACCTCGGACAGGGGTGGCTACACCTTC.

The chain employs TRBV7-2 and TRBJ1-2; D call uncertain. Per the germline V gene, CDR1 is SGHTA and CDR2 is FQGNSA. Deletions cut 4 bases from V and 3 bases from J, with 12 bases between. This CDR3 spans 14 amino acids. The CDR3 sequence: CASSSSLGYYGYTF. The CDR3 DNA reads TGTGCCAGCAGCTCTTCGCTCGGATACTATGGCTACACCTTC.

This clone occurred a few times. The chain carries TRBV5-4 and TRBJ1-6; no definite D call. The ends were cut back, 2 bases at V and 8 bases at J, with 14 bases in the middle. Germline V gene lookup returns CDR1 SGHNT and CDR2 YYREEE (reference sequence). The CDR3 runs to 15 residues. CDR3 amino acids: CASSFRGDGDSPLHF. The CDR3 DNA reads TGTGCCAGCAGCTTCCGGGGTGATGGTGATTCACCCCTCCACTTT.

This sequence joins TRBV7-2 and TRBJ2-3; D is uncertain. There are 16 residues in the CDR3. V lost 5 bases and J 0 bases, leaving 15 bases between the germline ends. Germline V gene lookup returns CDR1 SGHTA and CDR2 FQGNSA. Here the CDR3 reads CASSLELKSSTDTQYF. For the CDR3, the DNA is TGTGCCAGCAGCCTGGAGCTCAAGTCTAGCACAGATACGCAGTATTTT.

V is TRBV9 and J is TRBJ2-3; D unresolved. Trimming shortened V by 0 bases and J by 8 bases, and 10 bases separated the two germline ends. The CDR3 has 13 amino acids. Germline values: CDR1 SGDLS, CDR2 YYNGEE. This CDR3 is CASSVAPGPTQYF. The DNA of the CDR3 is TGTGCCAGCAGCGTAGCCCCGGGCCCTACGCAGTATTTT.

The J gene is TRBJ1-1, the V gene TRBV30; no clear D. The CDR3 runs to 13 residues. Trimming took off 4 bases at V and 0 bases at J, with 9 bases between the two ends. CDR1 and CDR2 from the germline V gene are GTSNPN and SVGIG (reference sequence). The CDR3 DNA reads as TGTGCCTGGACAAGGATAATGAACACTGAAGCTTTCTTT. Residues: CAWTRIMNTEAFF.

A few counts support this clone. The rearrangement joins TRBV7-6 to TRBJ1-1; 9 nucleotides match TRBD1. This CDR3 contains 15 residues. V trimming: 5 bases; J trimming: 6 bases; junction bases outside the gene matches: 10. Per germline, CDR1 SGHVS and CDR2 FNYEAQ. Written as DNA, the CDR3 is TGTGCCAGCAGCCAAGGAACAGGGGGCGAGGCTGAAGCTTTCTTT. Its protein is CASSQGTGGEAEAFF.

V gene TRBV5-6 combines with J gene TRBJ1-6; D is ambiguous. CDR3 size: 16 residues. The germline V gene has CDR1 SGHDT and CDR2 YYEEEE. V gave up 4 bases and J gave up 3 bases, with 14 bases separating them. As DNA, the CDR3 is TGTGCCAGCAGCGAGGGTCCTCCTCTCTATAATTCACCCCTCCACTTT. Protein: CASSEGPPLYNSPLHF.

The chain couples TRBV19 to TRBJ2-3; TRBD2 matches at 8 bases. The CDR3 sequence is 19 residues long. V lost 2 bases and J lost 4; bases outside the gene matches: 17. In germline, CDR1 is LNHDA, CDR2 SQIVND (reference sequence). CDR3 sequence reads: CASSINSAWRGGPPDTQYF. Written as DNA, the CDR3 is TGTGCCAGTAGTATAAACTCGGCCTGGCGCGGGGGGCCCCCAGATACGCAGTATTTT.

This clone has more than one count but fewer than ten. The CDR3 loop is CASSLIKEEAFF. The DNA for the CDR3 is TGTGCCAGCAGTTTAATCAAAGAAGAAGCTTTCTTT. The J gene is TRBJ1-1, the V gene TRBV28; D call uncertain. In germline, CDR1 is MDHEN, CDR2 SYDVKM. Trimming cost V 2 bases and J 8 bases, with 9 bases left between them. CDR3 length: 12 residues.

The CDR3 loop reads CANQGGTQFLGYTF. The CDR3 coding sequence is TGTGCCAACCAAGGGGGGACACAGTTCCTTGGCTACACCTTC. The rearrangement joins TRBV28 to TRBJ1-2, with D tentatively TRBD1 (6 bases). There are 14 residues in the CDR3. Germline values: CDR1 MDHEN, CDR2 SYDVKM. Trimming took 10 bases from V and 7 from J, leaving 22 bases between them.

The chain carries TRBV4-3 and TRBJ1-1; D may be TRBD1 (6 bases). There are 17 residues in the CDR3. The germline V gene has CDR1 LGHNA and CDR2 YSLEER. V dropped 0 bases and J dropped 4 bases, with 18 bases sitting between them. The CDR3 region has the DNA TGCGCCAGCAGCCAAGAGAATGGGACACATATGAGCACTGAAGCTTTCTTT. Its translation: CASSQENGTHMSTEAFF.